This T cell receptor (beta chain) stems from a study of control samples from healthy donors and cancer patients. Profiling relied on immunoSEQ multiplex PCR, and the TCRdb table lists in-frame clones only, not all of them. This table holds about 170,000 clones, approximately 90% found once. The V segment lost 5 bases and the J segment 4 bases; nucleotides outside the gene matches: 11. Germline CDR1 is MNHEY and CDR2 is SVGAGI. The CDR3 is 15 amino acids. The genes are TRBV6-5 and TRBJ2-7; TRBD1 matches at 7 bases. Sequencing was performed on blood. The TCR sequence derives from a man younger than 40 in good health. The CDR3 sequence is CASSTTGTEHYEQYF. CDR3 bases: TGTGCCAGCAGTACCACCGGGACAGAACATTACGAGCAGTACTTC.